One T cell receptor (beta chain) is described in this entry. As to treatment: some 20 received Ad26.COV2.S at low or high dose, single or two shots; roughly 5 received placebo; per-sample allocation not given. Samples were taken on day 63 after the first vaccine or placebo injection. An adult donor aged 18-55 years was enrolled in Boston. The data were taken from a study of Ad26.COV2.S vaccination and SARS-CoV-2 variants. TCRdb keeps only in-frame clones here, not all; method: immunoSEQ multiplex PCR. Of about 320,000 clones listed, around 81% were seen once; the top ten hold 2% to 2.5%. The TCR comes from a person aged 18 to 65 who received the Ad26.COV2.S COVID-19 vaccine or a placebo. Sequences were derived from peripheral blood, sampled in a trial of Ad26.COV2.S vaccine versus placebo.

In nucleotides, the CDR3 is TGTGCCAGCACGGGGCAGGGGGTTTATCAGCCCCAGCATTTT. This gives the protein CASTGQGVYQPQHF. V usage is TRBV6-5 and J usage is TRBJ1-5; 7 positions match TRBD1. The CDR3 extends over 14 amino acids. J was trimmed by 5 bases and V by 7 bases; bases with no gene match: 8. Per the germline V gene, CDR1 is MNHEY and CDR2 is SVGAGI.